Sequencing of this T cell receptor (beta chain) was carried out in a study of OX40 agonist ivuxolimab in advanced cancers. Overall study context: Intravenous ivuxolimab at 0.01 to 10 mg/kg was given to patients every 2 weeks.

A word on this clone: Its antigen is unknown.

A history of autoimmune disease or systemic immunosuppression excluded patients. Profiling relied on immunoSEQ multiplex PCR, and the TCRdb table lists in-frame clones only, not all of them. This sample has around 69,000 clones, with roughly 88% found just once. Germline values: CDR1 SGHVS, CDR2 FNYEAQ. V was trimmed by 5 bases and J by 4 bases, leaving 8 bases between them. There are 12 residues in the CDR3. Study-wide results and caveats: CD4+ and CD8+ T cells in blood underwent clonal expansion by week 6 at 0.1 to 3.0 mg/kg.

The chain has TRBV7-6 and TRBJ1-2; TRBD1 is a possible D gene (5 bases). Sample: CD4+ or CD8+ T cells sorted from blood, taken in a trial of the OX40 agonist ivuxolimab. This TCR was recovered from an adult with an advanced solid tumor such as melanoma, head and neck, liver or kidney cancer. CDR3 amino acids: CASSETVYGYTF. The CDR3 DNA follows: TGTGCCAGCAGCGAGACAGTCTATGGCTACACCTTC.